This TCR beta chain was recovered during a study of cytomegalovirus exposure and HLA in healthy donors. Across the whole study: Early released data had tens of millions of unique TCRs, all coming from HLA-typed donors.

The study ran its PCR with 60 Vbeta and 13 Jbeta primers. Sequenced by immunoSEQ multiplex PCR; TCRdb stores in-frame clones only, minus some. This repertoire includes more than 40,000 clones. This receptor was taken from a woman aged 40-49 years in good health and CMV-seronegative. Material: PBMCs.

The DNA of the CDR3 is TGTGCCAGCAGCTTAGGGGGCGGTAACTACGAGCAGTACTTC. This codes for CASSLGGGNYEQYF. This rearrangement joins TRBV7-6 to TRBJ2-7, with D perhaps matching TRBD1 (5 bases). Germline values: CDR1 SGHVS, CDR2 FNYEAQ. The CDR3 contains 14 residues. V gave up 1 base and J gave up 3 bases, with 10 bases separating them.